Each of the 25 T cell receptor beta chains below was sequenced from the same sample in a study of blood T cell repertoires in COVID-19. The protocol was immunoSEQ multiplex PCR, while the TCRdb copy is restricted to in-frame clones and leaves out a portion. The sample lists 100,000 to 150,000 clones, about 80% occurring once. The sample comprised peripheral blood. The receptors shown here come from a woman aged 45 to 65 with acute or convalescent COVID-19.

This chain links TRBV4-2 with TRBJ1-2; 7 nucleotides align to TRBD1. This CDR3 region has 16 residues. Per the germline V gene, CDR1 is LGHNA and CDR2 is YNFKEQ. Losses at the gene ends were 0 bases for V and 1 base for J; bases not matched to a gene: 5. This CDR3 reads CASSQDIQGDNYGYTF. The CDR3 coding sequence is TGTGCCAGCAGCCAAGATATCCAGGGGGATAACTATGGCTACACCTTC.

In its sample, this clone was seen a few times. The J gene is TRBJ1-1, the V gene TRBV27; 10 nucleotides match TRBD1. The CDR3 has 15 amino acids. Germline V gives CDR1 MNHEY, CDR2 SMNVEV (reference sequence). With 6 bases clipped from V and 0 bases from J, the junction kept 4 bases outside the gene matches. This CDR3 is CASRGQGNMNTEAFF. CDR3 nucleotides: TGTGCCAGCAGGGGACAGGGGAACATGAACACTGAAGCTTTCTTT.

The rearrangement links TRBV11-2 to TRBJ2-1; maybe TRBD1 (5 bases). The germline CDR1 and CDR2 sequences are SGHAT and FQNNGV. There are 17 residues in the CDR3. V was shortened by 4 bases and J by 1 base, with 17 bases between the two germline ends. DNA of the CDR3: TGTGCCAGCAGCTCGGTCCGCAAACAGGCGTCCTACAATGAGCAGTTCTTC. Translation gives CASSSVRKQASYNEQFF.

This rearrangement joins TRBV24-1 to TRBJ1-1; D is unresolved. The germline V gene encodes CDR1 KGHDR and CDR2 SFDVKD. The CDR3 runs to 12 residues. Trimming stripped 2 bases from V and 3 bases from J, with 3 bases between. The CDR3 here is CATSDSDTEAFF. CDR3 coding DNA: TGTGCCACCAGTGATTCAGACACTGAAGCTTTCTTT.

This clone was picked up one time. The chain has TRBV19 and TRBJ1-1, with 9 positions matching TRBD1. The J segment lost 5 bases and the V segment lost 8 bases, leaving 6 bases of the junction unmatched. The CDR3 extends over 13 amino acids. Germline-derived CDR1 and CDR2 are LNHDA and SQIVND (reference sequence). The CDR3 DNA sequence: TGTGCCAGTCGCGACAGGGGGAGGACTGAAGCTTTCTTT. Residues: CASRDRGRTEAFF.

The chain combines TRBV7-2 with TRBJ2-3; 9 bases are shared with TRBD1. The germline gives CDR1 SGHTA, CDR2 FQGNSA. The J segment lost 4 bases and the V segment lost 4 bases, leaving 6 bases of the junction unmatched. CDR3 length: 15 residues. The CDR3 here is CASSWITGGADTQYF. CDR3 DNA: TGTGCCAGCAGCTGGATAACAGGGGGCGCAGATACGCAGTATTTT.

The V and J genes are TRBV27 and TRBJ1-4, with 7 bases fitting TRBD1. Germline lookup yields CDR1 MNHEY and CDR2 SMNVEV (reference sequence). J was trimmed by 5 bases and V by 7 bases; bases with no gene match: 7. The CDR3 loop spans 14 amino acids. CDR3 residues: CASTGLQGNEKLFF. For the CDR3, the DNA is TGTGCCAGCACTGGTCTACAGGGGAATGAAAAACTGTTTTTT.

The rearrangement links TRBV19 to TRBJ2-1; 8 bases match TRBD2. Per the germline V gene, CDR1 is LNHDA and CDR2 is SQIVND (reference sequence). V trimming: 6 bases; J trimming: 5 bases; junction bases outside the gene matches: 9. The CDR3 sequence is 15 residues long. The CDR3 nucleotides are TGTGCCAGTAGGGGCAAGGGACTAGGGGACAATGAGCAGTTCTTC. Its protein is CASRGKGLGDNEQFF.

This clone came up once. The CDR3 DNA reads as TGTGCCAGCAGCTTGGCGGAGGGGACCGGCTACACCTTC. It yields the protein CASSLAEGTGYTF. The chain combines TRBV5-6 with TRBJ1-2; D is perhaps TRBD1 (5 bases). This CDR3 has 13 amino acids. Trimming stripped 0 bases from V and 8 bases from J, with 11 bases between. CDR1 is SGHDT, CDR2 YYEEEE, per germline.

J is TRBJ1-5 and V is TRBV19; possibly TRBD1 for D (5 bases). The CDR3 length is 14 residues. The germline V and J ends were trimmed by 7 bases and 6 bases, with 16 bases remaining between them. Germline V gene data show CDR1 as LNHDA and CDR2 as SQIVND (reference sequence). CDR3 sequence: CASMGEGIGQPQHF. Here the CDR3 DNA reads TGTGCCAGTATGGGGGAGGGGATCGGTCAGCCCCAGCATTTT.

CDR3 in amino acids: CASSGVGLDEAFF. For the CDR3, the DNA is TGTGCCAGCAGCGGCGTGGGGCTGGATGAAGCTTTCTTT. V is TRBV2 and J is TRBJ1-1, with D possibly TRBD1 on 5 matching bases. Germline loops: CDR1 SNHLY, CDR2 FYNNEI. Trimming took off 6 bases at V and 7 bases at J, with 15 bases between the two ends. The CDR3 extends over 13 amino acids.

Here the CDR3 DNA reads TGCGCCAGCAGCTTGGAGGGTCCAGGGACCTACGAGCAGTACTTC. The encoded protein is CASSLEGPGTYEQYF. J is TRBJ2-7 and V is TRBV5-1; D is possibly TRBD1 (5 bases). Trimming stripped 0 bases from V and 2 bases from J, with 12 bases between. The CDR3 runs 15 residues. CDR1 SGHRS and CDR2 YFSETQ come from the germline V gene.

V gene TRBV11-1 combines with J gene TRBJ2-3; perhaps TRBD1 as D (5 bases). CDR3 length: 15 residues. The germline V gene has CDR1 SGHAT and CDR2 FQDESV (reference sequence). Deletions cut 2 bases from V and 0 bases from J, with 9 bases between. The CDR3 loop reads CASSLRRQSTDTQYF. In DNA form, the CDR3 reads TGTGCCAGCAGCTTAAGGAGACAGAGCACAGATACGCAGTATTTT.

This chain uses TRBV27 with TRBJ1-5, with a possible D match to TRBD1 (5 bases). This CDR3 spans 16 amino acids. Trimming pared 2 bases from V and 5 bases from J, leaving 16 bases between. The germline gives CDR1 MNHEY, CDR2 SMNVEV (reference sequence). CDR3 amino acids: CASSLHPGVVDQPQHF. The CDR3 DNA sequence: TGTGCCAGCAGTTTACATCCGGGGGTGGTCGATCAGCCCCAGCATTTT.

The rearrangement uses TRBV19 and TRBJ1-5; D may be TRBD1 (6 bases). This CDR3 contains 15 residues. Trimming left V 0 bases short and J 5 bases short, with 11 bases between. Per the germline V gene, CDR1 is LNHDA and CDR2 is SQIVND (reference sequence). In DNA form, the CDR3 reads TGTGCCAGTAGTATAGAAGGCAGGGGTGATCAGCCCCAGCATTTT. Its protein product is CASSIEGRGDQPQHF. The entire variable domain, with the rest obtained from reference TRBV19 and TRBJ1-5, is as follows: DGGITQSPKYLFRKEGQNVTLSCEQNLNHDAMYWYRQDPGQGLRLIYYSQIVNDFQKGDIAEGYSVSREKKESFPLTVTSAQKNPTAFYLCASSIEGRGDQPQHFGDGTRLSIL.

This chain connects TRBV19 to TRBJ1-5; 9 bases map to TRBD1. This CDR3 contains 14 residues. Unmatched junction bases numbered 8, after V lost 10 bases and J lost 4 bases. The germline V gene encodes CDR1 LNHDA and CDR2 SQIVND (reference sequence). The CDR3 DNA sequence: TGTGCCACAAAGGACGGGACAGGGAATCAGCCCCAGCATTTT. Amino acids: CATKDGTGNQPQHF.

This clone was recorded only once. The chain links TRBV3-1 (or the pseudogene TRBV3-2) to TRBJ2-7; 9 bases line up with TRBD1. CDR3 size: 15 residues. Looked up from germline, CDR1 is LGHDT and CDR2 is YNNKEL (reference sequence). The junction had 6 bases not matched to a gene; V was cut back by 5 bases and J by 1 base. CDR3 residues: CASSRGGQGSYEQYF. CDR3 nucleotides: TGTGCCAGCAGCAGGGGCGGACAGGGGTCCTACGAGCAGTACTTC.

This chain's CDR3 is CASTTGTGGTDTQYF. In nucleotides, the CDR3 is TGTGCCAGCACCACCGGGACAGGGGGCACAGATACGCAGTATTTT. The J gene is TRBJ2-3, the V gene TRBV2; 10 nucleotides agree with TRBD1. CDR3 size: 15 residues. The trim removed 7 bases at V and 1 base at J, leaving 5 bases unmatched. Germline CDR1 and CDR2: SNHLY and FYNNEI.

The V gene is TRBV4-1, the J gene TRBJ2-1; the D is unclear. V lost 1 base and J 2 bases, leaving 9 bases between the germline ends. From germline, CDR1 is MGHRA and CDR2 YSYEKL. CDR3 size: 15 residues. Written as DNA, the CDR3 is TGCGCCAGCAGCCAAGGACAATCCGCCTACAATGAGCAGTTCTTC. Its translation: CASSQGQSAYNEQFF.

The chain joins TRBV5-8 to TRBJ2-3; 12 bases map to TRBD2. Trimming cost V 4 bases and J 0 bases; bases outside gene matches: 9. The germline V gene encodes CDR1 SGHTS and CDR2 YDEGEE. The CDR3 spans 18 residues. The CDR3 loop reads CASSPGTSGSSSTDTQYF. Here the CDR3 DNA reads TGTGCCAGCAGCCCCGGGACTAGCGGGTCCTCTAGCACAGATACGCAGTATTTT.

The chain carries TRBV5-1 and TRBJ2-1; 11 nucleotides match TRBD2. CDR1 and CDR2 (germline): SGHRS, YFSETQ. J gave up 4 bases and V 4 bases, and 4 bases lay outside the gene matches. The CDR3 is made up of 15 amino acids. The CDR3 loop reads CASSTSGGTYNEQFF. The CDR3 DNA sequence: TGCGCCAGCAGCACTAGCGGGGGTACATACAATGAGCAGTTCTTC.

This clone was seen more than once but under ten times. This CDR3 reads CASSQTGGTEAFF. The DNA for the CDR3 is TGTGCCAGCAGCCAGACAGGGGGCACTGAAGCTTTCTTT. The chain has TRBV7-3 and TRBJ1-1, with TRBD1 identical over 9 bases. Trimming removed 5 bases from V and 4 bases from J; junction bases left unmatched: 2. The CDR3 contains 13 residues. The germline CDR1 and CDR2 sequences are SGHTA and FQGTGA.

The chain uses TRBV11-2 and TRBJ1-1, with D perhaps matching TRBD1 (5 bases). The CDR3 is 16 amino acids. Trimming took off 5 bases at V and 4 bases at J, with 20 bases between the two ends. The germline CDR1 and CDR2 sequences are SGHAT and FQNNGV. This chain's CDR3 is CASSQPRPGLGTEAFF. The CDR3 nucleotides are TGTGCCAGCAGCCAGCCCCGTCCAGGGCTGGGCACTGAAGCTTTCTTT.

A few counts support this clone. The genes are TRBV5-5 and TRBJ2-1, with D perhaps TRBD2 (5 bases). CDR3 size: 12 residues. Germline CDR1 is SGHKS and CDR2 is YYEKEE (reference sequence). The ends were cut back, 0 bases at V and 7 bases at J, with 5 bases in the middle. CDR3 nucleotides: TGTGCCAGCAGCTTGGCGGGGAATGAGCAGTTCTTC. Translation gives CASSLAGNEQFF.

V usage is TRBV12-3 or TRBV12-4 and J usage is TRBJ1-1, with D possibly TRBD1 on 6 matching bases. V was pared by 3 bases and J by 8 bases, with 13 bases between. CDR3 length equals 13 residues. This CDR3 reads CASSFSTGLEAFF. CDR3 nucleotide sequence: TGTGCCAGCAGTTTTAGTACAGGGCTGGAAGCTTTCTTT.